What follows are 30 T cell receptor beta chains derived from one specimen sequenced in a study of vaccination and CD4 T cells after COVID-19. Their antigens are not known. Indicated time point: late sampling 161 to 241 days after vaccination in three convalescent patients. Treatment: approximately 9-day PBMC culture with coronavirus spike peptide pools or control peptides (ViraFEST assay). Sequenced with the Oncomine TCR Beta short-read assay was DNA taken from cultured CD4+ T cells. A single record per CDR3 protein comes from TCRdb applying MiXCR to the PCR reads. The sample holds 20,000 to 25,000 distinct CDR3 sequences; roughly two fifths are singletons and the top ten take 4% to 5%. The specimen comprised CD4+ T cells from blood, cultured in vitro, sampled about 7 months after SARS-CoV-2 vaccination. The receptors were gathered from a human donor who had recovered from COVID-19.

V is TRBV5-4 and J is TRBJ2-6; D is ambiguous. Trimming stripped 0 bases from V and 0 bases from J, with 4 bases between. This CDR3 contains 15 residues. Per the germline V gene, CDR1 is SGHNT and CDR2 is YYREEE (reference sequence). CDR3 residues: CASSLDASGANVLTF. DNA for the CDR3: TGTGCCAGCAGCTTGGACGCCTCTGGGGCCAACGTCCTGACTTTC.

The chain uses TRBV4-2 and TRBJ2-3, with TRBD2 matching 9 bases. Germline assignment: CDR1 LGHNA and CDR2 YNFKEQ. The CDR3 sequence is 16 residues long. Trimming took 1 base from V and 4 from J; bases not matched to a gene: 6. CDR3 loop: CASSQAGGRAADTQYF. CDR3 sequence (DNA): TGTGCCAGCAGCCAAGCTGGCGGGAGGGCCGCAGATACGCAGTATTTT.

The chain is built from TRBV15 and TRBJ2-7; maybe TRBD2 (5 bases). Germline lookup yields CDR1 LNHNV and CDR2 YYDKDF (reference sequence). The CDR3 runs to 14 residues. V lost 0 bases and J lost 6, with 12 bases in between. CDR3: CATSRDLSGGEQYF. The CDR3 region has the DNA TGTGCCACCAGCAGAGATCTGTCAGGAGGCGAGCAGTACTTC.

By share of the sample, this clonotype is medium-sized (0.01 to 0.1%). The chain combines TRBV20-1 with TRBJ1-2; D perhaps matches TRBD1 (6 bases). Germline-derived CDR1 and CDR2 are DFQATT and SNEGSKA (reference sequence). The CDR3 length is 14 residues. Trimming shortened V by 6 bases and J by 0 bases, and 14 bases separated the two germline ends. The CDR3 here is CSAVGDTANYGYTF. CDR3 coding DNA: TGCAGTGCCGTAGGGGACACAGCTAACTATGGCTACACCTTC.

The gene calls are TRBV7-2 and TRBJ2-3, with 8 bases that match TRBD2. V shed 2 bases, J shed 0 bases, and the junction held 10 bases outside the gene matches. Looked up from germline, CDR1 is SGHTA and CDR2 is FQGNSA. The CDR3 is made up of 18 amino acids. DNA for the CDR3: TGTGCCAGCAGCTTAACGGGAGGGACGGTCGCAAGCACAGATACGCAGTATTTT. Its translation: CASSLTGGTVASTDTQYF.

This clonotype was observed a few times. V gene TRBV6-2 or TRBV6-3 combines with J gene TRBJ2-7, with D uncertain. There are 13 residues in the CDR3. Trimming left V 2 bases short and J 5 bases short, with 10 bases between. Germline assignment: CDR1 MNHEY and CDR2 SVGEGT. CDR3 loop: CASSYLYTNEQYF. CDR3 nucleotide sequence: TGTGCCAGCAGTTACCTGTATACCAACGAGCAGTACTTC.

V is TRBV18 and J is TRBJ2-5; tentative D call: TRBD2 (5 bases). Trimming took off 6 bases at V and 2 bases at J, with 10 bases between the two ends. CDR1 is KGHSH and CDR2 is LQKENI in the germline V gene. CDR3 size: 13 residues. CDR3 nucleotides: TGTGCCAGCTCCGAGGACTTACAAGAGACCCAGTACTTC. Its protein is CASSEDLQETQYF.

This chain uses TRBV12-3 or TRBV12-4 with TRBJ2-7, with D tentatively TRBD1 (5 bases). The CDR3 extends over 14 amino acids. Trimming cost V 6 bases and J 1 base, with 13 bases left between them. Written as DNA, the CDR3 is TGTGCCAGCAGAGCCCGACAGCATTCCTACGAGCAGTACTTC. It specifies CASRARQHSYEQYF.

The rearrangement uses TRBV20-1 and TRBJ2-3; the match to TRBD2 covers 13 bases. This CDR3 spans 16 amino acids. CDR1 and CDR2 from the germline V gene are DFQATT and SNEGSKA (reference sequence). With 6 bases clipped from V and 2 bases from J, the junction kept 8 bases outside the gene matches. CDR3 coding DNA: TGCAGTGCCCGGGTGGGACTAGCGGGACCCACAGATACGCAGTATTTT. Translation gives CSARVGLAGPTDTQYF.

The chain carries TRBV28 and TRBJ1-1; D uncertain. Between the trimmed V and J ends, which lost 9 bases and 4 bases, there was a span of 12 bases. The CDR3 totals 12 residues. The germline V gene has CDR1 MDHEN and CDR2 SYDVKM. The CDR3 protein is CASRLFGTEAFF. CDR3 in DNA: TGTGCCAGTCGGCTCTTCGGCACTGAAGCTTTCTTT.

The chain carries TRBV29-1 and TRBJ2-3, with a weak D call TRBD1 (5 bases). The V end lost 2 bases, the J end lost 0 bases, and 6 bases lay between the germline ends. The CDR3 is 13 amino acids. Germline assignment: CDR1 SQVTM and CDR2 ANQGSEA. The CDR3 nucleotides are TGCAGCGTTGAAAGGGGCAGCACAGATACGCAGTATTTT. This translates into CSVERGSTDTQYF.

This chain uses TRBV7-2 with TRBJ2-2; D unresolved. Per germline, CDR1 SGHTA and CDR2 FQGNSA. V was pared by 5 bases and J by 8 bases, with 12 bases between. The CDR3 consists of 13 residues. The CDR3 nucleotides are TGTGCCAGCAGCGTAGGAGTTGTTGGGGAGCTGTTTTTT. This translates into CASSVGVVGELFF.

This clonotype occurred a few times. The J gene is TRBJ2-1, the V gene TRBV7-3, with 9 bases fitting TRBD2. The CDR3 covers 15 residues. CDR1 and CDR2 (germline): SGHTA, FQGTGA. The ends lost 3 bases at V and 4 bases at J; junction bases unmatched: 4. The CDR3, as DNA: TGTGCCAGCAGCTTGGAAGGACTAGCGTACAATGAGCAGTTCTTC. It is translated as CASSLEGLAYNEQFF.

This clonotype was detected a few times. This chain's CDR3 is CASSLVSAHEQFF. As DNA, the CDR3 is TGTGCCAGCAGCTTAGTGTCAGCGCACGAGCAGTTCTTC. The chain is built from TRBV7-2 and TRBJ2-1; D gene uncertain. Germline CDR1 reads SGHTA; CDR2 reads FQGNSA. The CDR3 length is 13 residues. The germline V and J ends were trimmed by 1 base and 10 bases, with 11 bases remaining between them.

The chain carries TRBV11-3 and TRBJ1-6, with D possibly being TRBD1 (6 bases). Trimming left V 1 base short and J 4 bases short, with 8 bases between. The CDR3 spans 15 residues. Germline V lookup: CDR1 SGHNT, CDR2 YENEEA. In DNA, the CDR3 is TGTGCCAGCAGCTTAGGGGGACAATATAATTCACCCCTCCACTTT. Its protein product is CASSLGGQYNSPLHF.

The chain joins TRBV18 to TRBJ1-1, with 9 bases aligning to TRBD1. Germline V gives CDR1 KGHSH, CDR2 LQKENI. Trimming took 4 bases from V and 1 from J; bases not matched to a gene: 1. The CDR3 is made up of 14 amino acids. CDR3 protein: CASSLGQGNTEAFF. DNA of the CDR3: TGTGCCAGCTCACTGGGACAGGGGAACACTGAAGCTTTCTTT.

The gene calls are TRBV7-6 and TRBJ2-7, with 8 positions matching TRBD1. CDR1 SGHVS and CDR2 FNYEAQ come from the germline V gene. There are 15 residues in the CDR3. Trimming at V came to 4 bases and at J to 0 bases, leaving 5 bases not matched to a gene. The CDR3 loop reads CASSSPGQGSYEQYF. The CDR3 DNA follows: TGTGCCAGCAGCTCCCCCGGACAGGGCTCCTACGAGCAGTACTTC. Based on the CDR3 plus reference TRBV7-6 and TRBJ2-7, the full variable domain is GAGVSQSPRYKVTKRGQDVALRCDPISGHVSLYWYRQALGQGPEFLTYFNYEAQQDKSGLPNDRFSAERPEGSISTLTIQRTEQRDSAMYRCASSSPGQGSYEQYFGPGTRLTVT.

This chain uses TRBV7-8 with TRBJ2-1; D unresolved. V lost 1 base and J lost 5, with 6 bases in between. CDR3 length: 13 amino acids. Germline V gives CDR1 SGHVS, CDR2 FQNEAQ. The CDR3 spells CASSLVYNNEQFF. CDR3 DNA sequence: TGTGCCAGCAGCTTAGTCTACAACAATGAGCAGTTCTTC.

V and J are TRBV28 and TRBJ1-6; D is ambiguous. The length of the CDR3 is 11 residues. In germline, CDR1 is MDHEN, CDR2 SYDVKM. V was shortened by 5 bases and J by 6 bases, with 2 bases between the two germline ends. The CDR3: CASSVNSPLHF. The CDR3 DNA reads TGTGCCAGCAGTGTTAATTCACCCCTCCACTTT.

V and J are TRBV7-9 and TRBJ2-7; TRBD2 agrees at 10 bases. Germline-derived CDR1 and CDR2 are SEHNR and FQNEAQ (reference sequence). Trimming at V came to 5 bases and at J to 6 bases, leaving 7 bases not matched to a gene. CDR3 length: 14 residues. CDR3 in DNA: TGTGCCAGCAGCGATAGCGGGAGGCAGGGCGAGCAGTACTTC. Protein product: CASSDSGRQGEQYF.

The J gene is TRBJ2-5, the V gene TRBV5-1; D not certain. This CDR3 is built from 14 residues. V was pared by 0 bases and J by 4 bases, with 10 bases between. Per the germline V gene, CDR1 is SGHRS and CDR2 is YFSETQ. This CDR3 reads CASSLASGVETQYF. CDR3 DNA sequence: TGCGCCAGCAGCTTGGCCTCGGGTGTAGAGACCCAGTACTTC.

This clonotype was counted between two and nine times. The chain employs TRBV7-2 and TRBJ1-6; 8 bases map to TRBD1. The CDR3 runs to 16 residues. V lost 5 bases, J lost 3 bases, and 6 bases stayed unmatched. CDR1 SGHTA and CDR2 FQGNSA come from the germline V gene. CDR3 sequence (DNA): TGTGCCAGCAGCGCAGGACAGGGTTTCTATAATTCACCCCTCCACTTT. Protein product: CASSAGQGFYNSPLHF.

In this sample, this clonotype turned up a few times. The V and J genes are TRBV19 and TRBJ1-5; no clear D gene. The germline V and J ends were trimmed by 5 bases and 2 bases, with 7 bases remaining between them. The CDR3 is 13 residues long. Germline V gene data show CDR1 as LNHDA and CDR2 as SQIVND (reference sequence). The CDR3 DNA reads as TGTGCCAGTAGTGTTGATCGCAATCAGCCCCAGCATTTT. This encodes CASSVDRNQPQHF.

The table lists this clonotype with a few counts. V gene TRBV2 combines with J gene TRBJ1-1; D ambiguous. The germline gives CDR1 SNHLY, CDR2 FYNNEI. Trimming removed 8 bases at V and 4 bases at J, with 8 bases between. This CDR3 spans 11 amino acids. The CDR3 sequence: CASLKVTEAFF. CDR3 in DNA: TGTGCCAGCCTAAAGGTCACTGAAGCTTTCTTT.

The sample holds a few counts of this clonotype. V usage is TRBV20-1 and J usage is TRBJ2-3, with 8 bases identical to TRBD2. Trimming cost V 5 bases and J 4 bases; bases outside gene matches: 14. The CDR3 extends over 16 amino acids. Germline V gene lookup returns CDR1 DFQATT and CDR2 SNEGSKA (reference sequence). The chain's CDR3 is CSAPRLALQWADTQYF. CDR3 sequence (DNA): TGCAGTGCTCCAAGACTAGCGTTACAGTGGGCAGATACGCAGTATTTT.

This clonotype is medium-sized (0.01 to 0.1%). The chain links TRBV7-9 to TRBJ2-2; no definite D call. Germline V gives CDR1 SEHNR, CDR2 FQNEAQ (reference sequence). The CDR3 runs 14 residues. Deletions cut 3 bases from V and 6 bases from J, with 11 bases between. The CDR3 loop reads CASSFVDRAGELFF. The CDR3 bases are TGTGCCAGCAGCTTTGTAGATAGGGCCGGGGAGCTGTTTTTT.

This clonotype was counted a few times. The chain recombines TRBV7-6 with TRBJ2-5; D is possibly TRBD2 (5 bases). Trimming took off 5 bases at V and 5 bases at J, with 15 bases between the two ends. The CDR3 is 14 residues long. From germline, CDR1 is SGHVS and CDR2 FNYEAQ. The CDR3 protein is CASSPRGGPETQYF. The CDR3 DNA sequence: TGTGCCAGCAGCCCCCGGGGTGGCCCCGAGACCCAGTACTTC.

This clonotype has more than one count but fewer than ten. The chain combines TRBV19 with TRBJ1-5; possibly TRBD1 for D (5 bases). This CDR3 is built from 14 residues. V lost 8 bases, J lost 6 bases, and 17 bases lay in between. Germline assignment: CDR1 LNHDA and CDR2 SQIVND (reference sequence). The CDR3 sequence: CASGHGQGGQPQHF. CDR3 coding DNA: TGTGCCAGTGGCCATGGTCAGGGCGGTCAGCCCCAGCATTTT.

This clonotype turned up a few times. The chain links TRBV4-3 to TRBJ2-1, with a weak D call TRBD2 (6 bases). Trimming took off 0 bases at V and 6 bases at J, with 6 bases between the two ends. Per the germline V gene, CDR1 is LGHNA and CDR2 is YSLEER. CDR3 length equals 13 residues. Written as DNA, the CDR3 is TGCGCCAGCAGCCAAGAGCGGGGCAATGAGCAGTTCTTC. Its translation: CASSQERGNEQFF.

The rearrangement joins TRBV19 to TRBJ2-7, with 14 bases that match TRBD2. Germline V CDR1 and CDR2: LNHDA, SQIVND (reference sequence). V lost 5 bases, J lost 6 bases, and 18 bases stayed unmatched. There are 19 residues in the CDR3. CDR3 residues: CASSQGTNRLAGGPGEQYF. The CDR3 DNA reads TGTGCCAGTAGTCAGGGGACCAACAGACTAGCGGGAGGGCCGGGCGAGCAGTACTTC. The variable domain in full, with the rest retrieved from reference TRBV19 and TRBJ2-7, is DGGITQSPKYLFRKEGQNVTLSCEQNLNHDAMYWYRQDPGQGLRLIYYSQIVNDFQKGDIAEGYSVSREKKESFPLTVTSAQKNPTAFYLCASSQGTNRLAGGPGEQYFGPGTRLTVT.